These 28 T cell receptor beta chains were all obtained from the same sample, sequenced in a study of cytomegalovirus exposure and HLA in healthy donors. The study ran its PCR with 60 Vbeta and 13 Jbeta primers. The method was immunoSEQ multiplex PCR; TCRdb's version includes in-frame clones alone and lacks a portion of them. The sample carries roughly 130,000 clones, around 80% recorded once. The sequenced sample was PBMCs. Every receptor here comes from a woman aged 45-60 years in good health and CMV-seronegative.

The rearrangement joins TRBV29-1 to TRBJ1-2; 7 bases agree with TRBD1. Per germline, CDR1 SQVTM and CDR2 ANQGSEA. This CDR3 region has 14 residues. Trimming at V came to 6 bases and at J to 4 bases, leaving 11 bases not matched to a gene. The CDR3 DNA follows: TGCAGCGTACTGACAGGGAACTGGGGCTATGGCTACACCTTC. Protein sequence: CSVLTGNWGYGYTF.

The chain employs TRBV7-3 and TRBJ2-2; 9 positions match TRBD2. CDR3 length: 17 residues. The germline gives CDR1 SGHTA, CDR2 FQGTGA. The ends lost 5 bases at V and 0 bases at J; junction bases unmatched: 7. CDR3 DNA: TGTGCCAGCAGCGCGGGAGGACTAGCGACGAACACCGGGGAGCTGTTTTTT. It specifies CASSAGGLATNTGELFF.

The rearrangement joins TRBV28 to TRBJ1-2; 7 bases line up with TRBD1. This CDR3 has 16 residues. CDR1 MDHEN and CDR2 SYDVKM come from the germline V gene. The V and J ends lost 4 bases and 2 bases, in that order; junction bases with no gene match: 10. Here the CDR3 reads CASSSLMTGPNYGYTF. In DNA, the CDR3 is TGTGCCAGCAGTTCCCTTATGACAGGGCCCAACTATGGCTACACCTTC.

This chain links TRBV18 with TRBJ2-4, with no clear D. With 3 bases removed from V and 0 bases from J, the gap between germline ends came to 15 bases. Germline lookup yields CDR1 KGHSH and CDR2 LQKENI. This CDR3 region has 17 residues. DNA of the CDR3: TGTGCCAGCTCACCGTCAGACAAACTGATAGCCAAAAACATTCAGTACTTC. The encoded protein is CASSPSDKLIAKNIQYF.

The chain combines TRBV7-8 with TRBJ2-5; TRBD2 agrees at 8 bases. The CDR3 totals 15 residues. Trimming at V came to 1 base and at J to 1 base, leaving 2 bases not matched to a gene. Germline loops: CDR1 SGHVS, CDR2 FQNEAQ. The CDR3 nucleotides read TGTGCCAGCAGCTTAGGGACTAGCAGCCAAGAGACCCAGTACTTC. Encoded protein: CASSLGTSSQETQYF.

V usage is TRBV28 and J usage is TRBJ1-5; no reliable D call. Per germline, CDR1 MDHEN and CDR2 SYDVKM. V shed 6 bases and J shed 4 bases, with 16 bases lying between them. The CDR3 is made up of 15 amino acids. The CDR3 DNA sequence: TGTGCCAGCAGCCGACCGGGGAGCGGGAATCAGCCCCAGCATTTT. The encoded protein is CASSRPGSGNQPQHF.

The genes are TRBV4-3 and TRBJ2-7; 12 bases line up with TRBD2. The CDR3 has 15 amino acids. Germline trimming cut 1 base from V and 3 bases from J; bases unmatched to any gene: 1. Germline V gene data show CDR1 as LGHNA and CDR2 as YSLEER. The CDR3 nucleotides are TGCGCCAGCAGCCAAGGACTAGCGGGAGACTACGAGCAGTACTTC. Amino acid sequence: CASSQGLAGDYEQYF.

In its sample, this clone is medium-sized. V gene TRBV6-4 combines with J gene TRBJ2-1, with TRBD2 matching 9 bases. V lost 5 bases, J lost 3 bases, and 5 bases stayed unmatched. The CDR3 consists of 15 residues. CDR1 MRHNA and CDR2 SNTAGT come from the germline V gene. In nucleotides, the CDR3 is TGTGCCAGCAGTTTGACTAGCGGAGACTACAATGAGCAGTTCTTC. Its translation is CASSLTSGDYNEQFF.

The J gene is TRBJ1-1, the V gene TRBV18; D is undetermined. The germline V gene encodes CDR1 KGHSH and CDR2 LQKENI. This CDR3 region has 14 residues. V lost 4 bases, J lost 4 bases, and 13 bases lay in between. CDR3 sequence reads: CASSLLREVTEAFF. CDR3 bases: TGTGCCAGCTCACTCCTGCGGGAAGTCACTGAAGCTTTCTTT.

The chain carries TRBV5-4 and TRBJ2-5; D might be TRBD2 (5 bases). V lost 0 bases and J 4 bases, leaving 7 bases between the germline ends. CDR1 is SGHNT and CDR2 is YYREEE in the germline V gene (reference sequence). This CDR3 contains 13 residues. CDR3 DNA: TGTGCCAGCAGCTTGGGTAGCGTAGAGACCCAGTACTTC. Translating gives CASSLGSVETQYF.

This chain links TRBV10-3 with TRBJ2-7; 10 nucleotides align to TRBD2. CDR3 size: 16 residues. Trimming cost V 0 bases and J 7 bases; bases outside gene matches: 9. The germline V gene has CDR1 ENHRY and CDR2 SYGVKD. CDR3 nucleotides: TGTGCCATCAGTGAGTCCGGGACTAGCGCGACGGGGGAGCAGTACGTC. It is translated as CAISESGTSATGEQYV.

The rearrangement uses TRBV28 and TRBJ2-1; 10 bases match TRBD2. Germline V lookup: CDR1 MDHEN, CDR2 SYDVKM. J was trimmed by 8 bases and V by 3 bases; bases with no gene match: 10. The CDR3 totals 16 residues. CDR3 sequence reads: CASSLSPGLALHEQFF. The CDR3 bases are TGTGCCAGCAGTTTGTCTCCGGGACTAGCGTTACATGAGCAGTTCTTC.

The V gene is TRBV28, the J gene TRBJ2-6, with TRBD2 matching over 7 bases. The CDR3 totals 19 residues. The junction had 11 bases not matched to a gene; V was cut back by 3 bases and J by 0 bases. Germline-derived CDR1 and CDR2 are MDHEN and SYDVKM. The CDR3 coding sequence is TGTGCCAGCAGTTTTTTCGGCGGGAGCCCCTTCTCTGGGGCCAACGTCCTGACTTTC. This translates into CASSFFGGSPFSGANVLTF.

V gene TRBV6-1 combines with J gene TRBJ2-6; TRBD1 might be the D (5 bases). Trimming shortened V by 2 bases and J by 0 bases, and 11 bases separated the two germline ends. There are 17 residues in the CDR3. From germline, CDR1 is MNHNS and CDR2 SASEGT. CDR3 sequence (DNA): TGTGCCAGCAGTGAAAATCAGGGAATCTCTGGGGCCAACGTCCTGACTTTC. Translating it yields CASSENQGISGANVLTF.

This clone was counted a single time. The chain links TRBV5-1 to TRBJ2-1; 8 bases are shared with TRBD2. Germline V gene data show CDR1 as SGHRS and CDR2 as YFSETQ. The junction had 15 bases not matched to a gene; V was cut back by 0 bases and J by 4 bases. CDR3 length: 19 amino acids. DNA of the CDR3: TGCGCCAGCAGCTTGGATTATCGTCCGGTGCGGGAGGTGTACAATGAGCAGTTCTTC. This codes for CASSLDYRPVREVYNEQFF.

The genes are TRBV4-3 and TRBJ2-2; possible D gene TRBD2, 5 bases. Germline-derived CDR1 and CDR2 are LGHNA and YSLEER. Deletions cut 0 bases from V and 1 base from J, with 12 bases between. This CDR3 comprises 17 residues. The DNA of the CDR3 is TGCGCCAGCAGCCAAGACATGGGCGGGCTGAACACCGGGGAGCTGTTTTTT. Amino acids: CASSQDMGGLNTGELFF.

With regard to this clone: At one of its ends the junction is not consistent with the germline gene, which may arise from a read error. CDR3 loop: CAWSSGTFNQPQNF. The CDR3, as DNA: TGTGCCTGGAGTTCCGGGACATTCAATCAGCCCCAGAATTTT. The chain has TRBV30 and TRBJ1-5; weak D call: TRBD1 (6 bases). CDR3 length: 14 amino acids. CDR1 is GTSNPN, CDR2 SVGIG, per germline (reference sequence). The whole variable domain, remainder taken from reference TRBV30 and TRBJ1-5, is SQTIHQWPATLVQPVGSPLSLECTVEGTSNPNLYWYRQAAGRGLQLLFYSVGIGQISSEVPQNLSASRPQDRQFILSSKKLLLSDSGFYLCAWSSGTFNQPQNFGDGTRLSIL.

This clone was recorded once. CDR3 nucleotide sequence: TGCGCCAGCAGCCCTCTGGGGGGGTATACCGGGGAGCTGTTTTTT. Amino acids: CASSPLGGYTGELFF. The gene calls are TRBV5-1 and TRBJ2-2; TRBD2 agrees at 7 bases. The CDR3 sequence is 15 residues long. V lost 4 bases and J lost 5; bases outside the gene matches: 8. Germline CDR1 SGHRS, CDR2 YFSETQ. The complete variable domain, with remaining parts taken from reference TRBV5-1 and TRBJ2-2, reads KAGVTQTPRYLIKTRGQQVTLSCSPISGHRSVSWYQQTPGQGLQFLFEYFSETQRNKGNFPGRFSGRQFSNSRSEMNVSTLELGDSALYLCASSPLGGYTGELFFGEGSRLTVL.

The V gene is TRBV27, the J gene TRBJ2-5; 8 nucleotides line up with TRBD1. V was clipped by 10 bases and J by 0 bases; unmatched bases: 10. This CDR3 is built from 15 residues. CDR1 is MNHEY, CDR2 SMNVEV, per germline (reference sequence). The CDR3 DNA reads TGTGCCACAAGGACAGGGATGGACTACCAAGAGACCCAGTACTTC. This translates into CATRTGMDYQETQYF.

This clone was observed a few times. The chain uses TRBV7-9 and TRBJ2-2; 7 nucleotides agree with TRBD1. In germline, CDR1 is SEHNR, CDR2 FQNEAQ (reference sequence). The CDR3 has 16 residues. Unmatched junction bases numbered 8, after V lost 5 bases and J lost 2 bases. The CDR3 sequence is CASSPPGQLNTGELFF. The CDR3 region has the DNA TGTGCCAGCAGCCCACCGGGACAGCTAAACACCGGGGAGCTGTTTTTT.

V gene TRBV12-5 combines with J gene TRBJ2-1, with 10 positions matching TRBD1. The trim removed 2 bases at V and 7 bases at J, leaving 2 bases unmatched. From germline, CDR1 is LGHNT and CDR2 FRNRAP. The length of the CDR3 is 14 residues. The CDR3 DNA sequence: TGTGCTAGTGGTTTGATGGACAGGGGGAATGAGCAGTTCTTC. As protein: CASGLMDRGNEQFF.

This clone occurred a few times. The V call is TRBV10-3, the J call TRBJ2-7; TRBD1 matches at 9 bases. Germline lookup yields CDR1 ENHRY and CDR2 SYGVKD. Trimming removed 3 bases from V and 4 bases from J; junction bases left unmatched: 7. The CDR3 extends over 15 amino acids. CDR3 loop: CAISDPRQGGYEQYV. The CDR3 nucleotides are TGTGCCATCAGTGACCCTAGACAGGGGGGTTACGAGCAGTACGTC.

The V call is TRBV10-1, the J call TRBJ1-4; possible D gene TRBD1, 6 bases. CDR3 length: 14 residues. Germline lookup yields CDR1 WNHNN and CDR2 SYGVQD (reference sequence). V lost 6 bases and J 8 bases, leaving 16 bases between the germline ends. CDR3 in DNA: TGCGCCAGCAGAGAGACAGGCGAACCCGAAAAACTGTTTTTT. Translated, it gives CASRETGEPEKLFF.

The chain combines TRBV5-1 with TRBJ1-1, with D perhaps matching TRBD1 (6 bases). This CDR3 comprises 15 residues. V lost 4 bases and J 2 bases, leaving 15 bases between the germline ends. Germline V CDR1 and CDR2: SGHRS, YFSETQ. The CDR3 loop is CASSPGGRTNTEAFF. As DNA, the CDR3 is TGCGCCAGCAGCCCTGGGGGCAGAACCAACACTGAAGCTTTCTTT.

The chain uses TRBV14 and TRBJ2-6; TRBD2 agrees at 8 bases. Per germline, CDR1 SGHDN and CDR2 FVKESK. The CDR3 has 18 residues. After removal of 4 bases from V and 4 bases from J, the junction contained 12 bases not matched to a gene. CDR3: CASSLGLVLRSGANVLTF. The CDR3 DNA sequence: TGTGCCAGCAGCCTGGGACTAGTTCTTCGATCCGGGGCCAACGTCCTGACTTTC.

Only one count was recorded for this clone. J is TRBJ2-6 and V is TRBV5-1; 11 bases line up with TRBD2. CDR3 length equals 17 residues. Trimming at V came to 2 bases and at J to 2 bases, leaving 3 bases not matched to a gene. Germline CDR1 is SGHRS and CDR2 is YFSETQ. CDR3 residues: CASSLGSGRAGANVLTF. CDR3 nucleotides: TGCGCCAGCAGCTTAGGTAGCGGGAGGGCTGGGGCCAACGTCCTGACTTTC.

V usage is TRBV7-2 and J usage is TRBJ2-7, with a weak D call TRBD1 (6 bases). V gave up 5 bases and J gave up 4 bases, with 15 bases separating them. The germline V gene encodes CDR1 SGHTA and CDR2 FQGNSA. The CDR3 totals 14 residues. In DNA form, the CDR3 reads TGTGCCAGCAGCACTGGACAGTCCAGGTACGAGCAGTACGTC. This codes for CASSTGQSRYEQYV.

This clone was picked up one time. V is TRBV6-1 and J is TRBJ1-4, with D unresolved. Germline CDR1 reads MNHNS; CDR2 reads SASEGT. The CDR3 sequence is 15 residues long. Trimming took 8 bases from V and 8 from J, leaving 21 bases between them. The CDR3 bases are TGTGCCAGCGTAGCCTCAGCCGCCATTAGGGAAAAACTGTTTTTT. Translated: CASVASAAIREKLFF.